Listed here are 24 T cell receptor beta chains from one sample, sequenced in a study of T cell changes during pregnancy in multiple sclerosis. Generated by immunoSEQ multiplex PCR, the TCRdb table keeps only in-frame clones and is missing some. The sample shows about 39,000 clones, about 91% of them seen only once. Material: CD4+ T cells from peripheral blood mononuclear cells, obtained after pregnancy. These receptors all stem from a female donor in good health, enrolled as a control in a pregnancy study.

This clone occurred once. The chain uses TRBV9 and TRBJ1-2; D call uncertain. The CDR3 totals 15 residues. V lost 0 bases and J lost 5, with 14 bases in between. Germline values: CDR1 SGDLS, CDR2 YYNGEE. The CDR3 coding sequence is TGTGCCAGCAGCGTAGGAGGGAACACTCCTTATGGCTACACCTTC. This codes for CASSVGGNTPYGYTF.

The genes are TRBV29-1 and TRBJ2-3, with D unresolved. This CDR3 comprises 13 residues. V was pared by 4 bases and J by 2 bases, with 10 bases between. Germline lookup yields CDR1 SQVTM and CDR2 ANQGSEA. The CDR3 loop reads CSVVPQATDTQYF. CDR3 sequence (DNA): TGCAGCGTTGTGCCTCAGGCCACAGATACGCAGTATTTT.

About this clone: The sample holds other DNA sequences that translate to the same CDR3. The chain recombines TRBV4-3 with TRBJ2-7, with 8 positions matching TRBD1. The germline V gene has CDR1 LGHNA and CDR2 YSLEER. The CDR3 is made up of 16 amino acids. V trimming: 2 bases; J trimming: 4 bases; junction bases outside the gene matches: 10. The CDR3 DNA reads as TGCGCCAGCAGCCAAACGGGACAGGTTGGATTTTACGAGCAGTACTTC. Amino acid sequence: CASSQTGQVGFYEQYF.

The J gene is TRBJ1-2, the V gene TRBV28; D not certain. Trimming removed 6 bases from V and 3 bases from J, with 11 bases in between. The CDR3 covers 13 residues. Germline V gives CDR1 MDHEN, CDR2 SYDVKM. CDR3 DNA: TGTGCCAGCAGCCTCCAGGTAGACTATGGCTACACCTTC. This gives the protein CASSLQVDYGYTF.

Only a few counts were recorded for this clone. This chain links TRBV6-5 with TRBJ1-5, with D possibly TRBD1 on 6 matching bases. V was shortened by 2 bases and J by 7 bases, with 9 bases between the two germline ends. The CDR3 is 13 residues long. Germline loops: CDR1 MNHEY, CDR2 SVGAGI. The CDR3 reads CASSYDRKQPQHF. The CDR3 DNA is TGTGCCAGCAGTTACGACAGGAAGCAGCCCCAGCATTTT.

This sequence joins TRBV7-8 and TRBJ1-3; D is unresolved. The CDR3 sequence is 18 residues long. Trimming took off 1 base at V and 0 bases at J, with 16 bases between the two ends. The germline CDR1 and CDR2 sequences are SGHVS and FQNEAQ. Written as DNA, the CDR3 is TGTGCCAGCAGCTTAGATTTTGCCGGGATTTTCTCTGGAAACACCATATATTTT. Amino acids: CASSLDFAGIFSGNTIYF.

The gene calls are TRBV29-1 and TRBJ2-3; TRBD2 aligns across 12 bases. V dropped 7 bases and J dropped 5; count of bases not matched to a gene: 10. The CDR3 runs to 15 residues. In germline, CDR1 is SQVTM, CDR2 ANQGSEA. The CDR3 sequence is CSGRGLAGGGDTQYF. CDR3 in DNA: TGCAGCGGACGGGGACTAGCGGGCGGCGGAGATACGCAGTATTTT.

The chain couples TRBV28 to TRBJ1-2, with D tentatively TRBD1 (6 bases). Germline assignment: CDR1 MDHEN and CDR2 SYDVKM. V gave up 5 bases and J gave up 0 bases, with 10 bases separating them. The CDR3 runs 14 residues. CDR3 in DNA: TGTGCCAGCAGTCCGCAGGGGCCTAACTATGGCTACACCTTC. Translating gives CASSPQGPNYGYTF.

V and J are TRBV30 and TRBJ1-1; D remains unclear. Germline assignment: CDR1 GTSNPN and CDR2 SVGIG (reference sequence). The germline V and J ends were trimmed by 4 bases and 5 bases, with 8 bases remaining between them. The CDR3 is made up of 11 amino acids. This chain's CDR3 is CAWNGKTEAFF. DNA for the CDR3: TGTGCCTGGAACGGGAAAACTGAAGCTTTCTTT.

The rearrangement links TRBV10-1 to TRBJ1-1; the D is unclear. Germline V gene lookup returns CDR1 WNHNN and CDR2 SYGVQD (reference sequence). The germline V and J ends were trimmed by 0 bases and 1 base, with 6 bases remaining between them. This CDR3 contains 14 residues. Written as DNA, the CDR3 is TGCGCCAGCAGTGAGTCGACGGGGAACACTGAAGCTTTCTTT. Its protein product is CASSESTGNTEAFF.

The chain is built from TRBV6-5 and TRBJ1-6; TRBD1 matches 8 bases. Germline-derived CDR1 and CDR2 are MNHEY and SVGAGI. V was pared by 2 bases and J by 5 bases, with 5 bases of the junction left unmatched. The CDR3 runs 16 residues. The CDR3 DNA reads as TGTGCCAGCAGTTACGGGACAGGCTTCCATAATTCACCCCTCCACTTT. Its protein is CASSYGTGFHNSPLHF.

The J gene is TRBJ1-1, the V gene TRBV10-3; 7 bases are shared with TRBD1. This CDR3 has 17 residues. After removal of 0 bases from V and 4 bases from J, the junction contained 11 bases not matched to a gene. From germline, CDR1 is ENHRY and CDR2 SYGVKD. CDR3 in amino acids: CAISESPGGRGRTEAFF. The CDR3, as DNA: TGTGCCATCAGTGAGTCCCCTGGTGGTAGGGGGCGCACTGAAGCTTTCTTT.

The chain employs TRBV19 and TRBJ1-4; 9 bases are a match to TRBD1. The junction had 5 bases not matched to a gene; V was cut back by 5 bases and J by 4 bases. Germline V gene data show CDR1 as LNHDA and CDR2 as SQIVND (reference sequence). This CDR3 has 15 amino acids. CDR3 DNA sequence: TGTGCCAGTAGTCTCGGACAGGGGAGTAATGAAAAACTGTTTTTT. It yields the protein CASSLGQGSNEKLFF.

CDR3 loop: CASSYTGTGRNYGYTF. CDR3 DNA: TGTGCCAGCAGTTATACCGGGACAGGACGAAACTATGGCTACACCTTC. The V and J genes are TRBV7-9 and TRBJ1-2; 8 nucleotides align to TRBD1. V was pared by 6 bases and J by 2 bases, with 11 bases of the junction left unmatched. The CDR3 contains 16 residues. Germline V gene lookup returns CDR1 SEHNR and CDR2 FQNEAQ (reference sequence).

This rearrangement joins TRBV28 to TRBJ1-4; TRBD1 aligns across 9 bases. Germline V gives CDR1 MDHEN, CDR2 SYDVKM. This CDR3 has 13 residues. V lost 5 bases to trimming and J lost 7 bases; unmatched junction nucleotides: 2. The CDR3 DNA reads as TGTGCCAGCAGTACAGGGGGCCCTGAAAAACTGTTTTTT. Translating gives CASSTGGPEKLFF.

The rearrangement links TRBV5-6 to TRBJ2-5, with 9 bases matching TRBD2. Germline V gene sequence: CDR1 SGHDT, CDR2 YYEEEE. Losses at the gene ends were 1 base for V and 5 bases for J; bases not matched to a gene: 9. The CDR3 contains 16 residues. The DNA of the CDR3 is TGTGCCAGCAGCTTGAGGCAGCGGGGGGCCCGGGAGACCCAGTACTTC. It is translated as CASSLRQRGARETQYF.

The CDR3 sequence is CASGGRRNQPQHF. CDR3 in DNA: TGTGCCAGCGGGGGGAGGCGGAATCAGCCCCAGCATTTT. The chain couples TRBV6-6 to TRBJ1-5, with TRBD1 as a possible D gene (5 bases). Germline loops: CDR1 MNHNY, CDR2 SVGAGI (reference sequence). Trimming pared 8 bases from V and 4 bases from J, leaving 12 bases between. The CDR3 covers 13 residues.

V and J are TRBV27 and TRBJ1-2; a possible D gene is TRBD1 (5 bases). This CDR3 contains 14 residues. Trimming removed 3 bases from V and 1 base from J, with 9 bases in between. CDR1 and CDR2 (germline): MNHEY, SMNVEV (reference sequence). The CDR3 DNA sequence: TGTGCCAGCAGTTTGGGGGGACTTAACTATGGCTACACCTTC. Its protein is CASSLGGLNYGYTF.

The chain links TRBV11-2 to TRBJ2-7, with D possibly TRBD2 on 5 matching bases. There are 15 residues in the CDR3. The V end was cut by 1 base, the J end by 0 bases, with 10 bases between. Germline CDR1 reads SGHAT; CDR2 reads FQNNGV. Here the CDR3 reads CASSLVTGSSYEQYF. DNA for the CDR3: TGTGCCAGCAGCTTAGTAACGGGGTCCTCCTACGAGCAGTACTTC.

This clone appeared a single time. The CDR3 loop reads CASSQGGRGRDEKLFF. The CDR3 DNA reads TGCGCCAGCAGCCAAGGGGGACGGGGGAGGGATGAAAAACTGTTTTTT. The J gene is TRBJ1-4, the V gene TRBV4-1; possible D gene TRBD1, 5 bases. CDR1 and CDR2 from the germline V gene are MGHRA and YSYEKL. V dropped 1 base and J dropped 6 bases, with 15 bases sitting between them. The length of the CDR3 is 16 residues.

This clone was detected once. The V gene is TRBV28, the J gene TRBJ2-3, with 9 bases lining up with TRBD2. The CDR3 has 15 amino acids. V dropped 8 bases and J dropped 5; count of bases not matched to a gene: 11. Looked up from germline, CDR1 is MDHEN and CDR2 is SYDVKM. In nucleotides, the CDR3 is TGTGCCAGCGGAATCTTAGCGGGAGATGTAGATACGCAGTATTTT. It specifies CASGILAGDVDTQYF.

V gene TRBV4-1 combines with J gene TRBJ2-1, with 11 bases fitting TRBD2. The CDR3 is 19 residues long. V gave up 2 bases and J gave up 1 base; unmatched junction bases: 10. CDR1 and CDR2 (germline): MGHRA, YSYEKL. The CDR3 spells CASSQPLVAGGRSYNEQFF. The CDR3 DNA follows: TGCGCCAGCAGCCAACCCCTAGTAGCGGGGGGGCGATCCTACAATGAGCAGTTCTTC.

The chain has TRBV6-5 and TRBJ1-1; D may be TRBD1 (6 bases). The V end lost 0 bases, the J end lost 12 bases, and 14 bases lay between the germline ends. The germline gives CDR1 MNHEY, CDR2 SVGAGI. CDR3 size: 13 residues. The CDR3 bases are TGTGCCAGCAGTTACTCGAACCTCGGGGGGCCTTTCTTT. This translates into CASSYSNLGGPFF.

This chain links TRBV5-4 with TRBJ2-4, with 8 bases that match TRBD2. The CDR3 contains 17 residues. The V and J ends lost 3 bases and 3 bases, in that order; junction bases with no gene match: 11. Germline CDR1 SGHNT, CDR2 YYREEE (reference sequence). CDR3 coding DNA: TGTGCCAGCAGCTGGGGTACTAGCGGTTCGGGCAAAAACATTCAGTACTTC. It is translated as CASSWGTSGSGKNIQYF.